This is a list of T cell receptor beta chains from one sample in a study of T cell responses to AZD1222 COVID-19 vaccine. Method: immunoSEQ multiplex PCR; TCRdb's copy keeps in-frame clones and lacks some. The sample holds approximately 76,000 clones, around four fifths seen once. The material was peripheral blood, obtained on day 0 of AZD1222 vaccination. The origin of the receptors is an adult in good health. Each CDR3 is given with its conserved first and last residue. The D gene is left open where the match is weak. The listing skips clone size in some rows; elsewhere it reads once, few, many or a size class.

>-|-|TRBJ1-1|TRBV4-3
CASSPARGAGSPAFF
TGCGCCAGCAGCCCAGCTCGGGGCGCGGGCTCTCCTGCTTTCTTT
>-|-|TRBJ2-7|TRBV3-1/TRBV3-2
CASSQDVIAYEQYF
TGTGCCAGCAGCCAAGATGTCATAGCCTACGAGCAGTACTTC
>TRBD2|-|TRBJ2-1|TRBV9
CASSAITSGRPLGNEQFF
TGTGCCAGCAGCGCTATAACTAGCGGGAGGCCTCTGGGCAATGAGCAGTTCTTC
>-|-|TRBJ2-7|TRBV29-1
CSVEATHYEQYF
TGCAGCGTTGAAGCCACCCACTACGAGCAGTACTTC
>TRBD1|-|TRBJ2-7|TRBV6-6
CASSYGTGGLGYEQYF
TGTGCCAGCAGTTACGGGACAGGGGGCCTCGGCTACGAGCAGTACTTC
>-|-|TRBJ2-6|TRBV5-4
CASSPGANVLTF
TGTGCCAGCTCACCCGGGGCCAACGTCCTGACTTTC
>TRBD1|-|TRBJ1-2|TRBV25-1
CASSEYDGTGYGYTF
TGTGCCAGCAGTGAATATGATGGGACAGGCTATGGCTACACCTTC
>-|few|TRBJ2-1|TRBV15
CATSRQEGSYNEQFF
TGTGCCACCAGTCGACAGGAGGGGTCCTACAATGAGCAGTTCTTC
>TRBD1|medium-sized|TRBJ1-3|TRBV4-3
CASSQGGQDSGNTIYF
TGCGCCAGCAGCCAAGGGGGACAGGACTCTGGAAACACCATATATTTT
>TRBD1|-|TRBJ1-2|TRBV19
CASTIGTGGDYGYTF
TGTGCCAGTACCATCGGGACAGGGGGCGACTATGGCTACACCTTC